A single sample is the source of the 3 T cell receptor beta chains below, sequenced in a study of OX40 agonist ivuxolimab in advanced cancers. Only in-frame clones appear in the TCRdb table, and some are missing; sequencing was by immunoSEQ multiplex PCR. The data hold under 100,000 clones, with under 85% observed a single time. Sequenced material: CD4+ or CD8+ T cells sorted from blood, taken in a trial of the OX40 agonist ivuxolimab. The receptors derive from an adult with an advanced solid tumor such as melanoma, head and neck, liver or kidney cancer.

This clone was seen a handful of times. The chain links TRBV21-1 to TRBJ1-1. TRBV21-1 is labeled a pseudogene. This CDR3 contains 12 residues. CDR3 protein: CASSKDGTEAFF. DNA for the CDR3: TGTGCCAGCAGCAAAGATGGGACTGAAGCTTTCTTT.

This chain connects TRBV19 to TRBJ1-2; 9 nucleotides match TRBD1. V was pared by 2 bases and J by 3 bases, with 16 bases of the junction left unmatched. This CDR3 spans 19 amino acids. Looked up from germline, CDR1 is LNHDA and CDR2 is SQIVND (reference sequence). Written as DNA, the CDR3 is TGTGCCAGTAGTATAACACCTGGGACAGGGCCGCGACTCCACTATGGCTACACCTTC. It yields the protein CASSITPGTGPRLHYGYTF. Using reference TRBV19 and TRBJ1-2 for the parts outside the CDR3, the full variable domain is DGGITQSPKYLFRKEGQNVTLSCEQNLNHDAMYWYRQDPGQGLRLIYYSQIVNDFQKGDIAEGYSVSREKKESFPLTVTSAQKNPTAFYLCASSITPGTGPRLHYGYTFGSGTRLTVV.

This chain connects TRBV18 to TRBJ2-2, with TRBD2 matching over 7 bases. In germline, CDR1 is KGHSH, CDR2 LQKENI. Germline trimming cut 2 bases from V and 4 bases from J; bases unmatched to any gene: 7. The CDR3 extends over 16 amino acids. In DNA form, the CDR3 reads TGTGCCAGCTCACCAGCCTCCGGGGGGTCCACCGGGGAGCTGTTTTTT. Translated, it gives CASSPASGGSTGELFF.